This is a list of T cell receptor beta chains from one sample in a study of blood T cell repertoires in COVID-19. This table comes from immunoSEQ multiplex PCR, and its TCRdb copy is limited to in-frame clones, with some not included. The sample consists of some 100,000 clones, more than 75% of them appearing once. The sample was peripheral blood. Receptor source: a man in his fifties with acute or convalescent COVID-19. The CDR3 runs from the conserved cysteine through the conserved F or W. D genes are given only for firm matches.

v_gene	j_gene	d_gene	CDR3aa
TRBV5-1	TRBJ1-2	TRBD1	CASSFARGSDGYTF
TRBV5-4	TRBJ1-1	.	CASSLRRDTEAFF
TRBV27	TRBJ1-4	.	CASSSPHRESNEKLFF
TRBV5-5	TRBJ1-1	.	CASSLLYSIIRQNTEAFF
TRBV5-8	TRBJ1-2	.	CASSLEPAGSSYGYTF
TRBV15	TRBJ2-7	.	CATSPRKQGLGEQYF
TRBV5-1	TRBJ2-4	.	CASSLGGNQYF
TRBV19	TRBJ2-4	.	CASSNTWGSLAKNIQYF
TRBV9	TRBJ2-7	TRBD2	CASSLGLGSYEQYF
TRBV7-6	TRBJ2-2	.	CASRGWAGELFF
TRBV6-2/TRBV6-3	TRBJ1-5	.	CASSYSSVVGNQPQHF
TRBV24-1	TRBJ2-5	.	CATSDRRQQETQYF
TRBV6-6	TRBJ1-4	TRBD1	CASSYPRRGLREKLFF
TRBV12-5	TRBJ2-5	.	CASAKGQNRETQYF
TRBV5-4	TRBJ1-2	TRBD1	CASSYEGGEDGYTF
TRBV5-4	TRBJ1-2	TRBD1	CASSLADRVIYGYTF
TRBV9	TRBJ1-1	.	CASSVAGVVGNTEAFF
TRBV5-6	TRBJ1-2	TRBD1	CASSLLAGQNYGYTF
TRBV18	TRBJ1-2	TRBD1	CASSPLSRGRNYGYTF
TRBV13	TRBJ1-6	.	CASSPAGEGSPLHF
TRBV3-1/TRBV3-2	TRBJ2-3	.	CASSPPSGTDTQYF
TRBV10-1	TRBJ2-5	.	CASSETGETQYF
TRBV9	TRBJ2-6	.	CASSLRIGVGFGANVLTF
TRBV4-1	TRBJ1-1	.	CASSRAPKSLNTEAFF
TRBV6-2/TRBV6-3	TRBJ1-5	.	CASSSNRDNQPQHF
TRBV21-1	TRBJ2-7	.	CASCIWDRINYEQYF
TRBV29-1	TRBJ2-3	.	CSAGRALGDTQYF
TRBV19	TRBJ2-1	TRBD1	CASNSPGTGVYNEQFF